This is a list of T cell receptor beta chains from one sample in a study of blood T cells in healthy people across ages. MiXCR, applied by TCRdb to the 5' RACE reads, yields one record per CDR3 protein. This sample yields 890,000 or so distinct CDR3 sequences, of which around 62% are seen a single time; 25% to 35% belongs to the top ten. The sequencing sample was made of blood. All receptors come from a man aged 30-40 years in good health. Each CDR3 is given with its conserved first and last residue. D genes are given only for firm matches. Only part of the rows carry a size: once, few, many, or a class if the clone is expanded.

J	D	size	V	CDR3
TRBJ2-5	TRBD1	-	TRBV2	CASRYQPLQTGAGLETQYF
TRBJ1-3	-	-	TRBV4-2	CASSQETAKHSGNTIYF
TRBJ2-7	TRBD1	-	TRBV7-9	CASSLFPGQPYEQYF
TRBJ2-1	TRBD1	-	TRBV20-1	CSAPRDRAYNEQFF
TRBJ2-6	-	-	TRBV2	CASKGDIIRGGANVLTF
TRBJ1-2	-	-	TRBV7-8	CASSLVGRVGYTF
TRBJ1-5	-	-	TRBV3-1	CASSQVSGVNQPQHF
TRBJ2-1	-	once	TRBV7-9	CASSPYGVYNEQFF
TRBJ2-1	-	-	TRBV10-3	CAISGGGGPNEQFF
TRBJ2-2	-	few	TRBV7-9	CASSLAKGTSGELFF
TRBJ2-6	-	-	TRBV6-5	CASSSSGVLTF
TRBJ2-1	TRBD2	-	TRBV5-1	CASSLSRGTSGGASYNEQFF
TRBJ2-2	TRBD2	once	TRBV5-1	CASSQGLAYNTGELFF
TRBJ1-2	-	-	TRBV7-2	CASSYDRWNYGYTF
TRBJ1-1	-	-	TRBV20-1	CSASPREWGTEAFF
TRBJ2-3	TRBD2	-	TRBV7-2	CASSLGLAGGPADTQYF
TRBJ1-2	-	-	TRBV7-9	CASSWEGNGYTF
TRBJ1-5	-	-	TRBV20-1	CSARKYSNQPQHF
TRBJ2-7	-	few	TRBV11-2	CASSFADGAYEQYF
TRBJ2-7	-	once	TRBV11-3	CASSPRDAYNEQYF
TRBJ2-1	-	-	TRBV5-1	CASSLGLAGFEQFF
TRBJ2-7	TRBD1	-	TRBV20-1	CSASSGTGLSYEQYF
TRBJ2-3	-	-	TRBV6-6	CASSQEVGLDTDTQYF
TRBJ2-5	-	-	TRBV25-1	CASSEPTGLETQYF
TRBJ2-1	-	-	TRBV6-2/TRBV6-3	CASTPKGQGAYEQFF
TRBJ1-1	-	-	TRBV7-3	CASSSVLNTEAFF
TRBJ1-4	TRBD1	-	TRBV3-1	CASSQGIAGGGPRDLFF
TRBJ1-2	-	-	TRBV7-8	CASSPLVGEANYGYTF
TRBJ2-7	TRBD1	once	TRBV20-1	CSSGTGGYEQYF
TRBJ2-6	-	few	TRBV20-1	CSASGSGLVGSGANVLTF
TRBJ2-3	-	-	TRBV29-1	CSKKGVGGDTQYF
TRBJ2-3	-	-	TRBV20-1	CSATVSGASTDTQYF
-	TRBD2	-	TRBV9	CASSAGRSGGTVYEQYF
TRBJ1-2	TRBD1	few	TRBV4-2	CASSLGQGRAGYTF
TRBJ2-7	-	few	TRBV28	CASKSGGLNEQYF
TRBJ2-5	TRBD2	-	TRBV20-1	CSAAGGKPQETQYF
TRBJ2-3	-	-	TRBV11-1	CASTQMTGGGTDTQYF
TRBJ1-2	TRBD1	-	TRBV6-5	CASSYSKQGAYGYTF
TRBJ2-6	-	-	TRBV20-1	CSARDWDRSGANVLTF
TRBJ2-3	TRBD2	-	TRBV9	CASSVLAGAHTDTQYF
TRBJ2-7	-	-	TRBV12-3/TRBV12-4	CASSPNRGGNEQYF
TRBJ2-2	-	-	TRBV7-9	CASSKYGSNTGELFF